The TCR beta chain described here comes from a study of blood T cell repertoires in COVID-19. About the research overall: The United States, Italy and Spain supplied acute and convalescent COVID-19 samples.

Measured with immunoSEQ multiplex PCR; TCRdb has only the in-frame clones, and not every one. The sample shows about 170,000 clones, around 85% of them seen only once. V shed 2 bases and J 6 bases; nucleotides not matched to a gene: 5. Germline V gene sequence: CDR1 LGHDT, CDR2 YNNKEL (reference sequence). There are 14 residues in the CDR3. Seattle patients were enrolled during active infection and followed longitudinally. The genes are TRBV3-1 (or the pseudogene TRBV3-2) and TRBJ1-1; 8 bases are a match to TRBD1. Sequencing was performed on peripheral blood. The TCR comes from a woman older than 75 with COVID-19, enrolled during active disease. This CDR3 reads CASSQIDRGPEAFF. DNA of the CDR3: TGTGCCAGCAGCCAAATTGACAGGGGACCTGAAGCTTTCTTT.